A single sample gave rise to the 8 T cell receptor beta chains below, sequenced in a study of blood T cell repertoires in COVID-19. Sequenced by immunoSEQ multiplex PCR; TCRdb stores in-frame clones only, minus some. The data contain 90,000 or so clones, roughly nine tenths of them singletons. The specimen was peripheral blood. The receptors were sampled from a woman aged 70-85 years with acute or convalescent COVID-19.

The CDR3 protein is CASSPGQQLNEQFF. The DNA of the CDR3 is TGTGCCAGCTCACCGGGTCAACAGCTCAATGAGCAGTTCTTC. The rearrangement links TRBV18 to TRBJ2-1, with unresolved D. The CDR3 length is 14 residues. The V end lost 3 bases, the J end lost 6 bases, and 12 bases lay between the germline ends. Germline V lookup: CDR1 KGHSH, CDR2 LQKENI.

The chain uses TRBV7-2 and TRBJ2-4; TRBD2 might be the D (5 bases). The CDR3 consists of 14 residues. Deletions cut 5 bases from V and 6 bases from J, with 14 bases between. Germline values: CDR1 SGHTA, CDR2 FQGNSA. This CDR3 is CASSRRGEGNIQYF. CDR3 nucleotide sequence: TGTGCCAGCAGCCGTCGGGGAGAAGGAAACATTCAGTACTTC.

The rearrangement links TRBV30 to TRBJ2-3; no definite D call. Germline CDR1 reads GTSNPN; CDR2 reads SVGIG (reference sequence). V lost 0 bases, J lost 4 bases, and 5 bases lay in between. There are 12 residues in the CDR3. The CDR3 DNA sequence: TGTGCCTGGAGTGTGGCTGCAGATACGCAGTATTTT. It translates to CAWSVAADTQYF.

This clone has just a few counts. V gene TRBV6-2 or TRBV6-3 combines with J gene TRBJ2-7; TRBD2 matches 10 bases. The CDR3 is 15 amino acids. CDR1 is MNHEY, CDR2 SVGEGT, per germline. V dropped 2 bases and J dropped 6; count of bases not matched to a gene: 7. The CDR3 reads CASSYILPSGSEQYF. CDR3 bases: TGTGCCAGCAGTTACATTCTGCCTAGCGGGAGCGAGCAGTACTTC.

This rearrangement joins TRBV28 to TRBJ1-6, with TRBD1 matching 9 bases. V gave up 6 bases and J gave up 10 bases; unmatched junction bases: 7. The CDR3 length is 14 residues. Germline V gene data show CDR1 as MDHEN and CDR2 as SYDVKM. This CDR3 is CASRGTGMESPLHF. CDR3 nucleotide sequence: TGTGCCAGCAGGGGGACAGGGATGGAATCACCCCTCCACTTT.

The gene calls are TRBV5-1 and TRBJ1-2; D unresolved. Deletions cut 4 bases from V and 2 bases from J, with 12 bases between. Germline-derived CDR1 and CDR2 are SGHRS and YFSETQ. CDR3 length: 14 amino acids. This chain's CDR3 is CASSAEGRNYGYTF. The DNA of the CDR3 is TGCGCCAGCAGCGCGGAGGGTAGGAACTATGGCTACACCTTC.

The chain combines TRBV3-1 (or the pseudogene TRBV3-2) with TRBJ2-1, with 9 bases lining up with TRBD2. Germline assignment: CDR1 LGHDT and CDR2 YNNKEL (reference sequence). The CDR3 totals 16 residues. Unmatched junction bases numbered 5, after V lost 3 bases and J lost 2 bases. CDR3 coding DNA: TGTGCCAGCAGCCACGAGCGACTAGCGGCCTACAATGAGCAGTTCTTC. It yields the protein CASSHERLAAYNEQFF.

V usage is TRBV27 and J usage is TRBJ2-1; 7 bases fit TRBD2. V trimming: 8 bases; J trimming: 14 bases; junction bases outside the gene matches: 12. Germline V gene lookup returns CDR1 MNHEY and CDR2 SMNVEV (reference sequence). The CDR3 sequence is 12 residues long. CDR3 amino acids: CASSRPGGKKFF. The CDR3, as DNA: TGTGCCAGCTCCCGACCGGGGGGAAAGAAGTTCTTC.